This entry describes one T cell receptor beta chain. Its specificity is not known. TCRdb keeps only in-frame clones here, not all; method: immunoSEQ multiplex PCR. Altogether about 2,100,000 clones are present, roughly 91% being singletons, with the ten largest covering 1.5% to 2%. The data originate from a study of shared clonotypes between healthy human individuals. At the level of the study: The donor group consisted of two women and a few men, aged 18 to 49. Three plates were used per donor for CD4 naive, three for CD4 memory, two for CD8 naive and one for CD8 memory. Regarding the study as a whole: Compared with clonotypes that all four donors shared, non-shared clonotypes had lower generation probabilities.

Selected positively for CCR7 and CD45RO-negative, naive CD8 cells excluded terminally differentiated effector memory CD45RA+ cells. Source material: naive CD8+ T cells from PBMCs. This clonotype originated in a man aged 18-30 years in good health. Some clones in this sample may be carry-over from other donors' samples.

Written as DNA, the CDR3 is TGCGCCAGCAGTGCGGGACTAGCGGGAGGGATAAGGAATGAGCAGTTCTTC. Amino acids: CASSAGLAGGIRNEQFF. The gene calls are TRBV10-2 and TRBJ2-1; 16 bases are a match to TRBD2. The CDR3 contains 17 residues. Per the germline V gene, CDR1 is WSHSY and CDR2 is SAAADI. Losses at the gene ends were 4 bases for V and 7 bases for J; bases not matched to a gene: 7.